This T cell receptor beta chain was profiled in a study of T-cell memory formation after mild COVID-19. TCRdb fed the 5' RACE reads into MiXCR, producing one record per CDR3 protein. Of under 550,000 distinct CDR3 sequences in the sample, over 15% are singletons; the top ten hold more than 9%. With regard to this clonotype: The antigen is unknown.

CDR3 length equals 16 residues. From germline, CDR1 is LGHDT and CDR2 YNNKEL (reference sequence). Trimming stripped 1 base from V and 2 bases from J, with 13 bases between. Study results and caveats: Shrinking CD4+ clones were chiefly CM and EM; CD8+ ones were chiefly EMRA.

The sequenced material came from PBMCs or a T cell subset sorted from them (not recorded which). The TCR sequence derives from an adult woman who had mild COVID-19 (a few samples of this study predate the infection). Cell type and time point are not known. J is TRBJ2-3 and V is TRBV3-1, with no clear D. Written as DNA, the CDR3 is TGTGCCAGCAGCCAAGCGGAATTTATCGACACAGATACGCAGTATTTT. Encoded protein: CASSQAEFIDTDTQYF.